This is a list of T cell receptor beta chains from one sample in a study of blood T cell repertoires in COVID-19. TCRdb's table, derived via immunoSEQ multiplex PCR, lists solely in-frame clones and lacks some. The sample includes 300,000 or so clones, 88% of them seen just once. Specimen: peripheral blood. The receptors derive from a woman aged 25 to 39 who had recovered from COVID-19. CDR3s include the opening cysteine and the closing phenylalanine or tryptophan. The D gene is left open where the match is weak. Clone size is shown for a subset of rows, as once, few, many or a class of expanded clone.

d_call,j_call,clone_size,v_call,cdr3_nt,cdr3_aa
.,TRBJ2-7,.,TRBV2,TGTGCCAGCAGTGAAGGAGGGATGGGGCAGTACTTC,CASSEGGMGQYF
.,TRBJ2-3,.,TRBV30,TGTGCCTGGGCCGGGGGTGTAGCTAGCACAGATACGCAGTATTTT,CAWAGGVASTDTQYF
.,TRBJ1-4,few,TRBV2,TGTGCCAGCAGCCCAGAACTACTTAATGAAAAACTGTTTTTT,CASSPELLNEKLFF
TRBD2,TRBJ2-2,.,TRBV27,TGTGCCAGTTCTTTTAGCGGGGGGGCAATCGGGGAGCTGTTTTTT,CASSFSGGAIGELFF
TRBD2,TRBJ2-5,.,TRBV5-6,TGTGCCAGCAGCTTCGGGCTAGCGGGGTACCAAGAGACCCAGTACTTC,CASSFGLAGYQETQYF
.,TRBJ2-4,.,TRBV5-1,TGCGCCAGCAGCTTATCAGGGAATAGGGACATTCAGTACTTC,CASSLSGNRDIQYF
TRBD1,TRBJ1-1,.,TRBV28,TGTGCCAGCACCGTGACAGGGGGCGTTGGCACTGAAGCTTTCTTT,CASTVTGGVGTEAFF
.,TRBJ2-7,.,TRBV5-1,TGCGCCAGCAGCTTGGTAGCGGGCGGGACAGGCTCCTACGAGCAGTACTTC,CASSLVAGGTGSYEQYF
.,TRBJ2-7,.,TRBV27,TGTGCCAGCAGTTTTTGGGACACCTTTTCGTCCGAGCAGTACTTC,CASSFWDTFSSEQYF
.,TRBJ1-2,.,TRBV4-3,TGCGCCAGCAGCCTCCAGGGGTCAGACTATGGCTACACCTTC,CASSLQGSDYGYTF
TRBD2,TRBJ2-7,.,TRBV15,TGTGCCACCCTGGGACTAGCGGGGGCCGATCCGAGCTCCTACGAGCAGTACTTC,CATLGLAGADPSSYEQYF
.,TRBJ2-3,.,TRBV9,TGTGCCAGCAGCGTAGGTCAGAAAAGCACAGATACGCAGTATTTT,CASSVGQKSTDTQYF
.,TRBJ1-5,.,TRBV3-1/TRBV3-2,TGTGCCAGCAGCCAAGGCGTCTATAGCAATCAGCCCCAGCATTTT,CASSQGVYSNQPQHF
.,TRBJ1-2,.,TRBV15,TGTGCCACCAGCAGAGACTCCCTCGTCTACCGCACCTTC,CATSRDSLVYRTF
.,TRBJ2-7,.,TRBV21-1,TGTGCCAGCAGCGCAAACAGGGGCGAGCAGTACTTC,CASSANRGEQYF
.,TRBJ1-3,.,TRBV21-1,TGTGCCAGCAGCAAATGGTTACAAGAGGTTGGAGACACCATATATTTT,CASSKWLQEVGDTIYF
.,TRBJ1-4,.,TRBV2,TGTGCCAGCAGCGACAGAGACGAAAAACTGTTTTTT,CASSDRDEKLFF
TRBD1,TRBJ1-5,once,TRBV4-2,TGTGCCAGCAGCCCACAAGTCGGGACAGGAAATCAGCCCCAGCATTTT,CASSPQVGTGNQPQHF
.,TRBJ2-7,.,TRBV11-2,TGTTATACCCGGCGGCAGGGGACCGACGAGCAGTACTTC,CYTRRQGTDEQYF
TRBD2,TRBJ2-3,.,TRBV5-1,TGCGCCAGCTCTGGACCGGGTCAGCGGGGCCCACGAGCGAGCGAGGATACGCAGTATTTT,CASSGPGQRGPRASEDTQYF
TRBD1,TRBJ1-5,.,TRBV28,TGTGCCAGTAAACAGGGGGCGAGCAATCAGCCCCAGCATTTT,CASKQGASNQPQHF
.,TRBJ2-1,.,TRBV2,TGTGCCAGCAGTACCCCGACAGGACCAGCCTACAATGAGCAGTTCTTC,CASSTPTGPAYNEQFF
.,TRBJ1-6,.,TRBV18,TGTGCCAGCTCTGATCGGGGTCCATTTGGTGATTCACCCCTCCACTTT,CASSDRGPFGDSPLHF
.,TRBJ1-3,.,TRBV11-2,TGTGCCAGCAGCTTAGATCAGGAGGGGACTGGAAACACCATATATTTT,CASSLDQEGTGNTIYF
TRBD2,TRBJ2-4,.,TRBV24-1,TGTGCCACCAGTGACCCGCGGGGGGACAAAAACATTCAGTACTTC,CATSDPRGDKNIQYF
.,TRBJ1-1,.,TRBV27,TGTGCCAGCAGTTTATACAGGAGGAACACTGAAGCTTTCTTT,CASSLYRRNTEAFF
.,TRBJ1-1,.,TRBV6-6,TGTGCCAGCAGTTACCGCCCCAGGGACACTGAAGCTTTCTTT,CASSYRPRDTEAFF
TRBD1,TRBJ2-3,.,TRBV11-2,TGTGCCAGCAGCTTAGGTCGGACAGGGGGCACAGATACGCAGTATTTT,CASSLGRTGGTDTQYF
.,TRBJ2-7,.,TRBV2,TGTGCCACGGCTTCGGGTCGCAATTCTTACGAGCAGTACTTC,CATASGRNSYEQYF
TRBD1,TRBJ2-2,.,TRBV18,TGTGCCAGCTCACACCCCGGGACAGGGGACACCGGGGAGCTGTTTTTT,CASSHPGTGDTGELFF
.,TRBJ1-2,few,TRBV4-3,TGCGCCAGCAGCCCCCGAGAGGCAGGGAACTATGGCTACACCTTC,CASSPREAGNYGYTF
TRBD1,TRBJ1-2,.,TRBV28,TGTGCCAGCAGTTTCGGACAGGGGCACGGCTACACCTTC,CASSFGQGHGYTF